A selection of T cell receptor beta chains follows, all from one sample in a study of cytomegalovirus exposure and HLA in healthy donors. The protocol was immunoSEQ multiplex PCR, while the TCRdb copy is restricted to in-frame clones and leaves out a portion. Here the sample spans about 82,000 clones, 95% being singletons. Sequencing was performed on PBMCs. These TCRs come from a woman aged 18-29 years in good health and CMV-seronegative. The CDR3 runs from the conserved cysteine through the conserved F or W. A D gene is named only where the DNA matches it firmly. Clone size is stated in some rows and not others, as once, few, many or a class when expanded.

TRBJ1-2 | . | TRBV18 | . | CASSPGGDNYGYTF | TGTGCCAGCTCACCGGGAGGGGATAACTATGGCTACACCTTC
TRBJ2-3 | . | TRBV5-6 | TRBD2 | CASSTSGGISTDTQYF | TGTGCCAGCAGCACTAGCGGGGGAATCAGCACAGATACGCAGTATTTT
TRBJ2-7 | . | TRBV9 | . | CASSVEAASAYEQYF | TGTGCCAGCAGCGTAGAGGCAGCGTCCGCCTACGAGCAGTACTTC
TRBJ2-5 | . | TRBV18 | . | CASSGVSQETQYF | TGTGCCAGCTCCGGAGTCAGCCAAGAGACCCAGTACTTC
TRBJ1-4 | . | TRBV4-3 | TRBD1 | CASSQDSGQGNNEKLFF | TGCGCCAGCAGCCAAGATAGCGGACAGGGAAACAATGAAAAACTGTTTTTT
TRBJ2-1 | . | TRBV4-3 | . | CASSQDGHSYNEQFF | TGCGCCAGCAGCCAAGATGGGCACTCCTACAATGAGCAGTTCTTC
TRBJ1-2 | . | TRBV5-1 | TRBD1 | CASSSGQAYGYTF | TGCGCCAGCAGCTCGGGACAGGCCTATGGCTACACCTTC
TRBJ1-4 | . | TRBV18 | TRBD1 | CASSGQENEKLFF | TGTGCCAGCTCGGGACAGGAGAATGAAAAACTGTTTTTT
TRBJ2-5 | . | TRBV7-9 | . | CASSLAGSETQYF | TGTGCCAGCAGCTTAGCAGGGAGTGAGACCCAGTACTTC
TRBJ1-2 | . | TRBV2 | . | CASSVRVEVGTF | TGTGCCAGCTCAGTGAGGGTAGAGGTAGGCACCTTC
TRBJ2-7 | . | TRBV28 | . | CASSLGSSYEQYF | TGTGCCAGCAGTTTGGGCAGCTCCTACGAGCAGTACTTC
TRBJ1-1 | . | TRBV10-3 | TRBD1 | CAITFGDRGPAFF | TGTGCCATTACCTTTGGGGACAGGGGACCAGCTTTCTTT
TRBJ1-5 | . | TRBV30 | . | CAWQLDSNQPQHF | TGTGCCTGGCAGCTGGACAGTAATCAGCCCCAGCATTTT
TRBJ2-5 | . | TRBV5-1 | . | CASSVNAFRGQETQYF | TGCGCCAGCAGCGTAAACGCGTTTCGGGGACAAGAGACCCAGTACTTC
TRBJ2-7 | . | TRBV6-6 | . | CASREATEQYF | TGTGCCAGCAGGGAAGCGACGGAGCAGTACTTC
TRBJ1-4 | . | TRBV9 | TRBD1 | CASSPETGEEKLFF | TGTGCCAGCAGCCCCGAGACAGGGGAGGAAAAACTGTTTTTT
TRBJ2-5 | few | TRBV7-2 | . | CASSRGLLQETQYF | TGTGCCAGCAGCCGCGGACTGCTCCAAGAGACCCAGTACTTC
TRBJ1-4 | . | TRBV19 | . | CASSRPRGNEKLFF | TGTGCCAGTTCTCGCCCTAGGGGTAATGAAAAACTGTTTTTT
TRBJ2-5 | . | TRBV5-1 | . | CASSLGAGTYQETQYF | TGCGCCAGCAGCTTGGGCGCCGGGACATATCAAGAGACCCAGTACTTC
TRBJ2-2 | . | TRBV4-1 | . | CASSQGGDTGELFF | TGCGCCAGCAGCCAAGGGGGGGACACCGGGGAGCTGTTTTTT
TRBJ1-2 | . | TRBV11-2 | . | CASSLSRNYGYTF | TGTGCCAGCAGCTTATCCCGGAACTATGGCTACACCTTC
TRBJ1-1 | . | TRBV6-5 | TRBD1 | CASRAGGTEAFF | TGTGCCAGCAGGGCAGGGGGCACTGAAGCTTTCTTT
TRBJ2-2 | . | TRBV2 | . | CASTPPRGSTGELFF | TGTGCCAGCACCCCGCCTCGGGGTTCTACTGGGGAGCTGTTTTTT
TRBJ2-2 | once | TRBV5-8 | TRBD2 | CASSLLRVSGKNTGELFF | TGTGCCAGCAGCCTCCTGAGGGTTAGCGGGAAGAACACCGGGGAGCTGTTTTTT
TRBJ1-2 | once | TRBV7-9 | . | CASSPFGEVANYGYTF | TGTGCCAGCAGCCCTTTCGGAGAGGTTGCTAACTATGGCTACACCTTC
TRBJ1-1 | . | TRBV2 | . | CASSSQGGGTEAFF | TGTGCCAGCAGCTCCCAGGGAGGAGGCACTGAAGCTTTCTTT
TRBJ2-7 | . | TRBV5-1 | . | CASSPGGGTEQYF | TGCGCCAGCAGCCCCGGGGGTGGAACCGAGCAGTACTTC
TRBJ1-5 | . | TRBV18 | . | CASSPRTVSNQPQHF | TGTGCCAGCTCACCACGTACGGTTAGCAATCAGCCCCAGCATTTT
TRBJ2-1 | . | TRBV9 | TRBD2 | CASSVGSGRTNEQFF | TGTGCCAGCAGCGTAGGGAGCGGGAGAACCAATGAGCAGTTCTTC
TRBJ2-3 | . | TRBV10-3 | . | CAISPIWGEVTQYF | TGTGCCATCAGTCCTATCTGGGGGGAGGTTACGCAGTATTTT
TRBJ2-7 | . | TRBV4-1 | TRBD1 | CASSHYGQGANEQYF | TGCGCCAGCAGCCACTACGGACAGGGGGCGAACGAGCAGTACTTC